These 15 T cell receptor beta chains share one sample of origin, sequenced in a study of blood T cell repertoires in COVID-19. Produced via immunoSEQ multiplex PCR; TCRdb's table is partial and in-frame only. The sample includes a few hundred thousand clones, roughly 87% of them seen just once. Material for sequencing was PBMCs or T cells enriched from blood (not recorded which). Source of these receptors: a woman under 40 who had recovered from COVID-19.

CDR3 amino acids: CASRRTGDNSPLHF. In DNA form, the CDR3 reads TGTGCCAGTAGAAGGACAGGGGATAATTCACCCCTCCACTTT. The chain recombines TRBV19 with TRBJ1-6, with TRBD1 identical over 9 bases. With 6 bases clipped from V and 5 bases from J, the junction kept 2 bases outside the gene matches. CDR1 is LNHDA and CDR2 is SQIVND in the germline V gene (reference sequence). The CDR3 runs to 14 residues.

The chain has TRBV6-4 and TRBJ2-1; 9 bases are a match to TRBD1. The junction had 3 bases not matched to a gene; V was cut back by 2 bases and J by 4 bases. The CDR3 sequence is 15 residues long. Germline-derived CDR1 and CDR2 are MRHNA and SNTAGT. CDR3 bases: TGTGCCAGCAGTGACACAGGGGGCCCTTACAATGAGCAGTTCTTC. Protein product: CASSDTGGPYNEQFF.

The chain has TRBV5-1 and TRBJ2-4; possible D gene TRBD2, 5 bases. The CDR3 totals 14 residues. V gave up 4 bases and J gave up 6 bases, with 14 bases separating them. CDR1 is SGHRS, CDR2 YFSETQ, per germline. The CDR3 here is CASSALEFPNIQYF. The CDR3 DNA reads as TGCGCCAGCAGCGCACTAGAGTTTCCAAACATTCAGTACTTC. Full variable domain (rest looked up from reference TRBV5-1 and TRBJ2-4): KAGVTQTPRYLIKTRGQQVTLSCSPISGHRSVSWYQQTPGQGLQFLFEYFSETQRNKGNFPGRFSGRQFSNSRSEMNVSTLELGDSALYLCASSALEFPNIQYFGAGTRLSVL.

V gene TRBV4-1 combines with J gene TRBJ2-7; 7 bases line up with TRBD2. The germline gives CDR1 MGHRA, CDR2 YSYEKL. This CDR3 has 15 amino acids. J lost 0 bases, V lost 1 base, and 3 bases had no gene match. The CDR3 nucleotides are TGCGCCAGCAGCCAAGCGGGAGGTTCCTCCTACGAGCAGTACTTC. Translation gives CASSQAGGSSYEQYF.

The V call is TRBV28, the J call TRBJ2-7; 9 bases align to TRBD2. Germline CDR1 reads MDHEN; CDR2 reads SYDVKM. This CDR3 has 13 residues. The junction had 7 bases not matched to a gene; V was cut back by 6 bases and J by 7 bases. The CDR3 sequence is CASRVAGEGEQYF. CDR3 nucleotide sequence: TGTGCCAGCAGGGTAGCGGGAGAAGGGGAGCAGTACTTC.

This clone has only a few counts. The chain couples TRBV28 to TRBJ1-5; 8 bases are a match to TRBD1. J lost 8 bases, V lost 5 bases, and 5 bases had no gene match. CDR1 and CDR2 from the germline V gene are MDHEN and SYDVKM. The CDR3 covers 13 residues. The DNA of the CDR3 is TGTGCCAGCAGTGAGGACAGGGCTAAGCCCCAGCATTTT. Amino acids: CASSEDRAKPQHF.

The V and J genes are TRBV5-4 and TRBJ2-1; maybe TRBD2 (5 bases). Germline-derived CDR1 and CDR2 are SGHNT and YYREEE (reference sequence). The CDR3 is made up of 15 amino acids. Trimming stripped 4 bases from V and 8 bases from J, with 19 bases between. Here the CDR3 reads CASSQRGGRPHEQFF. The CDR3 DNA sequence: TGTGCCAGCAGCCAACGGGGTGGCCGTCCTCATGAGCAGTTCTTC.

The V gene is TRBV19, the J gene TRBJ2-3; TRBD1 agrees at 7 bases. The junction had 22 bases not matched to a gene; V was cut back by 7 bases and J by 3 bases. The CDR3 is 19 amino acids. CDR1 and CDR2 (germline): LNHDA, SQIVND (reference sequence). The CDR3 here is CASTQLGWDRDRDTDTQYF. In DNA, the CDR3 is TGTGCCAGTACCCAACTAGGGTGGGACCGGGACAGAGATACAGATACGCAGTATTTT.

This clone appeared a single time. The chain recombines TRBV19 with TRBJ2-1; D is perhaps TRBD2 (5 bases). The CDR3 is 13 amino acids. The V end was cut by 3 bases, the J end by 7 bases, with 10 bases between. Germline CDR1 and CDR2: LNHDA and SQIVND (reference sequence). The CDR3: CASSMTIRNEQFF. In nucleotides, the CDR3 is TGTGCCAGTAGTATGACTATTCGGAATGAGCAGTTCTTC. Full variable domain (rest looked up from reference TRBV19 and TRBJ2-1): DGGITQSPKYLFRKEGQNVTLSCEQNLNHDAMYWYRQDPGQGLRLIYYSQIVNDFQKGDIAEGYSVSREKKESFPLTVTSAQKNPTAFYLCASSMTIRNEQFFGPGTRLTVL.

The chain combines TRBV15 with TRBJ2-4; D gene uncertain. V was pared by 4 bases and J by 8 bases, with 9 bases between. The CDR3 sequence is 12 residues long. The germline CDR1 and CDR2 sequences are LNHNV and YYDKDF (reference sequence). CDR3 in DNA: TGTGCCACCAGCAAAACGGTGGACATTCAGTACTTC. Translated, it gives CATSKTVDIQYF.

The V gene is TRBV29-1, the J gene TRBJ1-3; D unresolved. The CDR3 totals 14 residues. Germline values: CDR1 SQVTM, CDR2 ANQGSEA. V lost 3 bases, J lost 0 bases, and 9 bases lay in between. In DNA, the CDR3 is TGCAGCGTTGACGGCGGAAGCTCTGGAAACACCATATATTTT. Its translation: CSVDGGSSGNTIYF.

V gene TRBV2 combines with J gene TRBJ2-1, with TRBD1 matching over 7 bases. Trimming took 5 bases from V and 8 from J; bases not matched to a gene: 12. This CDR3 has 15 residues. Germline lookup yields CDR1 SNHLY and CDR2 FYNNEI. The CDR3 DNA reads as TGTGCCAGCAGTAGGGACAGAACCCGCCTTGATGAGCAGTTCTTC. This gives the protein CASSRDRTRLDEQFF.

The J gene is TRBJ2-7, the V gene TRBV3-1 (or the pseudogene TRBV3-2), with TRBD2 matching 11 bases. CDR3 size: 15 residues. J gave up 2 bases and V 1 base, and 1 base lay outside the gene matches. Germline CDR1 and CDR2: LGHDT and YNNKEL (reference sequence). CDR3 in amino acids: CASSQASGRTYEQYF. The CDR3 bases are TGTGCCAGCAGCCAAGCTAGCGGGAGGACCTACGAGCAGTACTTC.

Only one count was recorded for this clone. The rearrangement uses TRBV18 and TRBJ1-2; a possible D gene is TRBD1 (6 bases). Deletions cut 2 bases from V and 8 bases from J, with 15 bases between. The CDR3 has 14 amino acids. Germline V CDR1 and CDR2: KGHSH, LQKENI. CDR3 sequence reads: CASSPDTGSSGYTF. The DNA of the CDR3 is TGTGCCAGCTCACCAGATACAGGGTCTAGCGGCTACACCTTC. The full variable domain, rest sourced from reference TRBV18 and TRBJ1-2, is NAGVMQNPRHLVRRRGQEARLRCSPMKGHSHVYWYRQLPEEGLKFMVYLQKENIIDESGMPKERFSAEFPKEGPSILRIQQVVRGDSAAYFCASSPDTGSSGYTFGSGTRLTVV.

The rearrangement links TRBV7-9 to TRBJ2-5, with D possibly TRBD2 on 5 matching bases. The CDR3 covers 13 residues. Per the germline V gene, CDR1 is SEHNR and CDR2 is FQNEAQ (reference sequence). V was pared by 0 bases and J by 5 bases, with 7 bases between. The CDR3 is CASSLAGVETQYF. The CDR3 DNA is TGTGCCAGCAGCTTAGCGGGAGTTGAGACCCAGTACTTC.